The entry that follows covers one T cell receptor beta chain sequence. Its antigen is unknown. V lost 5 bases, J lost 8 bases, and 12 bases lay in between. Germline values: CDR1 SGHVS, CDR2 FQNEAQ. The CDR3 has 12 residues. Every donor provided 7.5 to 10 milliliters of peripheral blood. A J-beta primer mix and a sample-barcoded 5' primer were used in a second PCR of about 7 to 12 cycles. Researchers report that each sample yielded at least 3 million CDR3-containing paired-end reads. TCRdb passed the 5' RACE reads through MiXCR, listing each CDR3 protein once. The sample consists of some 890,000 distinct CDR3 sequences, about 29% of them appearing once. The data are from a study of blood T cells in healthy people across ages. Study observations and caveats: Investigators viewed diversity estimates from one million T cells as underestimates, the study reported.

The same sample was also used in a study of T cells of mothers and their children.

J is TRBJ1-2 and V is TRBV7-8; D gene ambiguous. The TCR was taken from a woman between 40 and 55 years old in good health. The material sequenced was blood. DNA for the CDR3: TGTGCCAGCAGCGATTCGTTCGACGGCTACACCTTC. Residues: CASSDSFDGYTF.